This TCR beta chain was observed in a study of technical replicates of blood from several donors. Sequencing used immunoSEQ multiplex PCR; TCRdb keeps in-frame clones, though not all of them. The sample records 65,000 to 85,000 clones, around 90% being singletons. In germline, CDR1 is LGHNA, CDR2 YSLEER. The CDR3 extends over 15 amino acids. V shed 6 bases and J shed 0 bases, with 14 bases lying between them. The clonotype comes from a human donor in good health. V gene TRBV4-3 combines with J gene TRBJ1-2; maybe TRBD1 (5 bases). Sequenced material: T cells isolated from PBMCs. The CDR3 is CASSKGRSSNYGYTF. The CDR3, as DNA: TGCGCCAGCAGTAAGGGGCGAAGTTCTAACTATGGCTACACCTTC.